This entry lists 13 T cell receptor beta chains sequenced from one sample in a study of blood T cell repertoires in COVID-19. Libraries were prepared by immunoSEQ multiplex PCR; TCRdb keeps only in-frame clonotypes and omits some of them. The sample contains 75,000 to 90,000 clones, around four fifths of which appear only once. Input material: peripheral blood. These receptors were obtained from a man aged 55 to 69 with COVID-19, enrolled during active disease.

The chain combines TRBV2 with TRBJ1-2; D not certain. The V gene lost 3 bases and the J gene lost 0 bases, with 5 bases spanning the gap. Germline V gene sequence: CDR1 SNHLY, CDR2 FYNNEI. This CDR3 has 13 amino acids. CDR3 nucleotides: TGTGCCAGCAGTGACAGTACTAACTATGGCTACACCTTC. Its translation: CASSDSTNYGYTF.

This clone was seen only a few times. This rearrangement joins TRBV9 to TRBJ2-1; 10 bases are a match to TRBD2. The V and J ends lost 4 bases and 5 bases, in that order; junction bases with no gene match: 9. Germline V gene sequence: CDR1 SGDLS, CDR2 YYNGEE. The CDR3 has 16 amino acids. CDR3 sequence reads: CASSNPISGRNNEQFF. The CDR3 DNA reads TGTGCCAGCAGCAATCCGATTAGCGGGAGGAACAATGAGCAGTTCTTC.

This chain links TRBV18 with TRBJ2-5; 12 positions agree with TRBD2. V lost 3 bases, J lost 4 bases, and 6 bases stayed unmatched. This CDR3 region has 16 residues. In germline, CDR1 is KGHSH, CDR2 LQKENI. The CDR3 region has the DNA TGTGCCAGCTCACCGTCTAGCGGGGGGGCCGGAGAGACCCAGTACTTC. It yields the protein CASSPSSGGAGETQYF. The complete variable domain, with remaining parts taken from reference TRBV18 and TRBJ2-5, reads NAGVMQNPRHLVRRRGQEARLRCSPMKGHSHVYWYRQLPEEGLKFMVYLQKENIIDESGMPKERFSAEFPKEGPSILRIQQVVRGDSAAYFCASSPSSGGAGETQYFGPGTRLLVL.

J is TRBJ2-5 and V is TRBV7-2, with D possibly being TRBD1 (5 bases). Trimming removed 8 bases at V and 1 base at J, with 17 bases between. Per germline, CDR1 SGHTA and CDR2 FQGNSA. The CDR3 runs to 15 residues. In nucleotides, the CDR3 is TGTGCCAGCGACCCAAGGGGTTGGTCCCAAGAGACCCAGTACTTC. Encoded protein: CASDPRGWSQETQYF.

There are a few counts of this clone. CDR3 bases: TGCGCCAGCAGCCAAGTGGGGAAGGGAGGGGCCGGAGTGGGTGAGCAGTTCTTC. It specifies CASSQVGKGGAGVGEQFF. The rearrangement links TRBV4-3 to TRBJ2-1; 7 bases are a match to TRBD2. The length of the CDR3 is 18 residues. The V gene's germline CDR1 is LGHNA and CDR2 YSLEER. The junction had 18 bases not matched to a gene; V was cut back by 1 base and J by 9 bases.

This clone was counted a few times. The chain couples TRBV30 to TRBJ2-5, with TRBD2 identical over 9 bases. This CDR3 region has 14 residues. V was clipped by 0 bases and J by 10 bases; unmatched bases: 9. Germline CDR1 reads GTSNPN; CDR2 reads SVGIG (reference sequence). CDR3 amino acids: CAWSVHSGRRVQYF. Written as DNA, the CDR3 is TGTGCCTGGAGTGTTCACAGCGGGAGGAGGGTCCAGTACTTC. Combining the CDR3 with reference TRBV30 and TRBJ2-5 gives the whole variable domain SQTIHQWPATLVQPVGSPLSLECTVEGTSNPNLYWYRQAAGRGLQLLFYSVGIGQISSEVPQNLSASRPQDRQFILSSKKLLLSDSGFYLCAWSVHSGRRVQYFGPGTRLLVL.

This sequence joins TRBV19 and TRBJ2-7; no firm D call. In germline, CDR1 is LNHDA, CDR2 SQIVND (reference sequence). V was shortened by 5 bases and J by 0 bases, with 8 bases between the two germline ends. CDR3 size: 13 residues. CDR3 protein: CASSRLSSYEQYF. Here the CDR3 DNA reads TGTGCCAGTAGTCGGTTGAGCTCCTACGAGCAGTACTTC.

V and J are TRBV2 and TRBJ1-5; no clear D. CDR1 SNHLY and CDR2 FYNNEI come from the germline V gene. The CDR3 length is 14 residues. The germline V and J ends were trimmed by 3 bases and 6 bases, with 12 bases remaining between them. CDR3 nucleotide sequence: TGTGCCAGCAGTGAGTCGGGGAGCCGTCAGCCCCAGCATTTT. Encoded protein: CASSESGSRQPQHF.

The rearrangement uses TRBV3-1 (or the pseudogene TRBV3-2) and TRBJ2-3, with D unresolved. CDR1 is LGHDT, CDR2 YNNKEL, per germline (reference sequence). Trimming pared 1 base from V and 0 bases from J, leaving 11 bases between. There are 16 residues in the CDR3. This chain's CDR3 is CASSQVVSGSTDTQYF. The CDR3 coding sequence is TGTGCCAGCAGCCAAGTCGTGTCAGGCAGCACAGATACGCAGTATTTT.

The genes are TRBV5-6 and TRBJ1-5; D is ambiguous. The CDR3 sequence is 13 residues long. CDR1 is SGHDT and CDR2 is YYEEEE in the germline V gene. V was pared by 4 bases and J by 2 bases, with 7 bases between. The CDR3 coding sequence is TGTGCCAGCAGCGAAAGAGGCAATCAGCCCCAGCATTTT. Encoded protein: CASSERGNQPQHF.

This chain joins TRBV19 and TRBJ1-5; 11 bases map to TRBD1. V lost 7 bases, J lost 4 bases, and 9 bases stayed unmatched. Germline-derived CDR1 and CDR2 are LNHDA and SQIVND (reference sequence). This CDR3 is 16 amino acids long. CDR3 loop: CASKGTGGNRNQPQHF. Here the CDR3 DNA reads TGTGCCAGTAAGGGGACAGGGGGTAATCGGAATCAGCCCCAGCATTTT.

This clone was found once. V usage is TRBV3-1 (or the pseudogene TRBV3-2) and J usage is TRBJ2-7, with 10 bases aligning to TRBD2. The CDR3 is 15 amino acids. Germline V lookup: CDR1 LGHDT, CDR2 YNNKEL (reference sequence). V was clipped by 7 bases and J by 1 base; unmatched bases: 7. Written as DNA, the CDR3 is TGTGCCAGCACAAAGACTAGCGGGCAATCCTACGAGCAGTACTTC. It specifies CASTKTSGQSYEQYF.

The chain combines TRBV5-1 with TRBJ2-3; 7 bases map to TRBD2. Germline V gene data show CDR1 as SGHRS and CDR2 as YFSETQ. The length of the CDR3 is 16 residues. Trimming removed 3 bases from V and 2 bases from J; junction bases left unmatched: 9. DNA of the CDR3: TGCGCCAGCAGCTATCAACCGGGGGACTACACAGATACGCAGTATTTT. Protein product: CASSYQPGDYTDTQYF.